This T cell receptor (beta chain) was retrieved from a study of neurological immune-mediated disorders. Overall study findings and caveats: No sharing of CDR3 amino acid sequences was observed among expanded clones across subjects, suggesting private repertoires in all groups. Whereas HTLV-1-associated myelopathy showed the most TCR clonal expansion, multiple sclerosis showed the least, with levels below those of healthy controls.

With 10-nucleotide random UMIs, 5'RACE was used to make the cDNA. One entry per CDR3 protein results from TCRdb running MiXCR on the 5' RACE reads. Among 65,000 to 80,000 distinct CDR3 sequences listed, roughly 18% were seen once. This CDR3 region has 13 residues. Looked up from germline, CDR1 is SGHVS and CDR2 is FNYEAQ. Trimming pared 2 bases from V and 1 base from J, leaving 5 bases between. Turning to this clonotype: Its matching antigen is unknown.

The sample was PBMCs. The TCR sequence derives from a woman aged 40 to 50 in good health. This chain joins TRBV7-6 and TRBJ1-2, with D unclear. Here the CDR3 reads CASSLRVNYGYTF. The CDR3 DNA reads as TGTGCCAGCAGCTTACGGGTTAACTATGGCTACACCTTC.